These T cell receptor beta chains were read from a single sample in a study of T-cell memory formation after mild COVID-19. TCRdb reprocessed the 5' RACE reads via MiXCR and lists one record per CDR3 protein. The top ten hold 23% of the sample, which has some 280,000 distinct CDR3 sequences, 15% to 20% seen once. Sequenced sample: PBMCs or a T cell subset sorted from them (not recorded which). These receptors came from a man in his late teens or twenties who had mild COVID-19 (a few samples of this study predate the infection). Cell type and time point are not known. The CDR3 runs from the conserved cysteine through the conserved F or W. Each record gives: V gene, D gene, J gene, clone size, CDR3 length, CDR3 protein, CDR3 DNA. D genes are given only for firm matches. Clone size is shown for a subset of rows, as once, few, many or a class of expanded clone.

V gene: TRBV7-9; D gene: NA; J gene: TRBJ1-1; clone size: few; CDR3 length: 13; CDR3 protein: CASSAGGNTEAFF; CDR3 DNA: TGTGCCAGCAGCGCCGGGGGGAACACTGAAGCTTTCTTT
V gene: TRBV7-2; D gene: TRBD2; J gene: TRBJ2-3; clone size: NA; CDR3 length: 17; CDR3 protein: CASSPRRGGTSTDTQYF; CDR3 DNA: TGTGCCAGCAGCCCTCGTCGGGGGGGAACTAGCACAGATACGCAGTATTTT
V gene: TRBV6-2/TRBV6-3; D gene: TRBD1; J gene: TRBJ2-4; clone size: NA; CDR3 length: 18; CDR3 protein: CASSYYSRGTGAKNIQYF; CDR3 DNA: TGTGCCAGCAGTTACTATAGTAGGGGGACAGGAGCCAAAAACATTCAGTACTTC
V gene: TRBV5-1; D gene: NA; J gene: TRBJ1-2; clone size: few; CDR3 length: 15; CDR3 protein: CASSLALGHARSYTF; CDR3 DNA: TGCGCCAGCAGCTTGGCCTTAGGGCACGCCCGTAGCTACACCTTC
V gene: TRBV5-1; D gene: NA; J gene: TRBJ1-1; clone size: many; CDR3 length: 13; CDR3 protein: CASSLKGTTEAFF; CDR3 DNA: TGCGCCAGCAGCTTGAAAGGGACCACTGAAGCTTTCTTT
V gene: TRBV24-1; D gene: NA; J gene: TRBJ2-2; clone size: many; CDR3 length: 16; CDR3 protein: CATSDLGPGNTGELFF; CDR3 DNA: TGTGCCACCAGTGATCTAGGCCCCGGGAACACCGGGGAGCTGTTTTTT
V gene: TRBV20-1; D gene: NA; J gene: TRBJ2-1; clone size: NA; CDR3 length: 15; CDR3 protein: CSAKENGDNYNEQFF; CDR3 DNA: TGCAGTGCAAAGGAGAACGGCGACAACTACAATGAGCAGTTCTTC
V gene: TRBV11-3; D gene: NA; J gene: TRBJ1-3; clone size: NA; CDR3 length: 15; CDR3 protein: CARRLGFGAGNTIYF; CDR3 DNA: TGTGCCAGGAGGCTCGGATTCGGGGCAGGAAACACCATATATTTT
V gene: TRBV2; D gene: TRBD2; J gene: TRBJ2-2; clone size: NA; CDR3 length: 16; CDR3 protein: CASRGSGGANTGELFF; CDR3 DNA: TGTGCCAGCAGGGGTAGCGGGGGGGCGAACACCGGGGAGCTGTTTTTT
V gene: TRBV7-2; D gene: NA; J gene: TRBJ2-5; clone size: NA; CDR3 length: 17; CDR3 protein: CASSRGPGRGWQETQYF; CDR3 DNA: TGTGCCAGCAGCAGAGGTCCGGGACGGGGCTGGCAAGAGACCCAGTACTTC
V gene: TRBV20-1; D gene: TRBD1; J gene: TRBJ2-6; clone size: few; CDR3 length: 15; CDR3 protein: CSASRTGVGANVLTF; CDR3 DNA: TGCAGTGCTAGTAGGACAGGGGTTGGGGCCAACGTCCTGACTTTC
V gene: TRBV7-9; D gene: NA; J gene: TRBJ1-3; clone size: few; CDR3 length: 17; CDR3 protein: CASSPRGGGLSGNTIYF; CDR3 DNA: TGTGCCAGCAGCCCCCGGGGGGGTGGCCTCTCTGGAAACACCATATATTTT
V gene: TRBV5-1; D gene: NA; J gene: TRBJ2-7; clone size: many; CDR3 length: 15; CDR3 protein: CASSFAGRIGNEQYF; CDR3 DNA: TGCGCCAGCAGCTTCGCGGGAAGAATTGGTAACGAGCAGTACTTC
V gene: TRBV12-3/TRBV12-4; D gene: NA; J gene: TRBJ1-2; clone size: NA; CDR3 length: 13; CDR3 protein: CASTPGDNYGYTF; CDR3 DNA: TGTGCCAGCACCCCCGGGGATAACTATGGCTACACCTTC
V gene: TRBV5-1; D gene: TRBD1; J gene: TRBJ1-1; clone size: NA; CDR3 length: 13; CDR3 protein: CASSYRQGAEAFF; CDR3 DNA: TGCGCCAGCAGCTATAGACAGGGTGCTGAAGCTTTCTTT
V gene: TRBV12-3/TRBV12-4; D gene: TRBD1; J gene: TRBJ1-1; clone size: NA; CDR3 length: 12; CDR3 protein: CAIAKQGRVAFF; CDR3 DNA: TGTGCCATCGCCAAACAGGGGAGGGTGGCTTTCTTT
V gene: TRBV7-9; D gene: NA; J gene: TRBJ1-2; clone size: few; CDR3 length: 13; CDR3 protein: CASSLVPNYGYTF; CDR3 DNA: TGTGCCAGCAGCTTAGTCCCTAACTATGGCTACACCTTC
V gene: TRBV6-1; D gene: NA; J gene: TRBJ1-2; clone size: once; CDR3 length: 14; CDR3 protein: CASSTADIGYGYTF; CDR3 DNA: TGTGCCAGCAGTACAGCGGATATCGGCTATGGCTACACCTTC
V gene: TRBV6-1; D gene: TRBD1; J gene: TRBJ1-1; clone size: NA; CDR3 length: 14; CDR3 protein: CASSEGGRSTEAFF; CDR3 DNA: TGTGCCAGCAGCGAAGGGGGCAGGAGCACTGAAGCTTTCTTT
V gene: TRBV29-1; D gene: NA; J gene: TRBJ1-5; clone size: few; CDR3 length: 15; CDR3 protein: CSVAQATGYNQPQHF; CDR3 DNA: TGCAGCGTTGCTCAGGCCACAGGGTATAATCAGCCCCAGCATTTT
V gene: TRBV12-3/TRBV12-4; D gene: NA; J gene: TRBJ1-2; clone size: few; CDR3 length: 12; CDR3 protein: CASSLESGIYTF; CDR3 DNA: TGTGCCAGCAGTTTAGAGTCTGGGATTTACACCTTC
V gene: TRBV11-2; D gene: NA; J gene: TRBJ2-5; clone size: NA; CDR3 length: 12; CDR3 protein: CASSLGRQTQYF; CDR3 DNA: TGTGCCAGCAGCTTGGGCAGGCAGACCCAGTACTTC
V gene: TRBV24-1; D gene: NA; J gene: TRBJ1-2; clone size: many; CDR3 length: 17; CDR3 protein: CATSDVDADRTSYGYTF; CDR3 DNA: TGTGCCACCAGTGATGTTGATGCGGACCGCACTTCCTATGGCTACACCTTC
V gene: TRBV24-1; D gene: NA; J gene: TRBJ1-2; clone size: once; CDR3 length: 16; CDR3 protein: CATSDPRQLSNYGYTF; CDR3 DNA: TGTGCCACCAGTGATCCACGACAGCTATCTAACTATGGCTACACCTTC
V gene: TRBV12-3/TRBV12-4; D gene: TRBD1; J gene: TRBJ1-5; clone size: NA; CDR3 length: 18; CDR3 protein: CASSTGAWTGGSNQPQHF; CDR3 DNA: TGTGCCAGCAGTACCGGAGCTTGGACAGGGGGTAGCAATCAGCCCCAGCATTTT
V gene: TRBV10-3; D gene: TRBD1; J gene: TRBJ2-7; clone size: NA; CDR3 length: 16; CDR3 protein: CAISESRDRPFSERYF; CDR3 DNA: TGTGCCATCAGTGAGTCCCGGGACAGACCTTTCAGCGAAAGGTACTTC
V gene: TRBV7-2; D gene: TRBD2; J gene: TRBJ2-3; clone size: few; CDR3 length: 12; CDR3 protein: CASSSPGLAENF; CDR3 DNA: TGTGCCAGCAGCTCTCCGGGACTAGCGGAAAATTTT
V gene: TRBV6-5; D gene: NA; J gene: TRBJ1-6; clone size: NA; CDR3 length: 15; CDR3 protein: CASSYREFRESPLHF; CDR3 DNA: TGTGCCAGCAGTTACCGCGAGTTTCGGGAGTCACCCCTCCACTTT
V gene: TRBV11-2; D gene: NA; J gene: TRBJ2-1; clone size: NA; CDR3 length: 15; CDR3 protein: CASSLDGETANEQFF; CDR3 DNA: TGTGCCAGCAGCTTAGACGGGGAAACAGCTAATGAGCAGTTCTTC
V gene: TRBV5-4; D gene: NA; J gene: TRBJ1-1; clone size: NA; CDR3 length: 14; CDR3 protein: CASSLVGVDTEAFF; CDR3 DNA: TGTGCCAGCAGCTTGGTGGGGGTGGACACTGAAGCTTTCTTT
V gene: TRBV7-9; D gene: TRBD2; J gene: TRBJ2-1; clone size: many; CDR3 length: 17; CDR3 protein: CASSLLKLAGGHNEQFF; CDR3 DNA: TGTGCCAGCAGCTTGCTAAAACTAGCGGGGGGGCACAATGAGCAGTTCTTC